The present TCR beta chain was sequenced within a study of control samples from healthy donors and cancer patients. V was clipped by 6 bases and J by 5 bases; unmatched bases: 11. Germline V gene sequence: CDR1 SGHTA, CDR2 FQGNSA. The CDR3 length is 16 residues. Assay used: immunoSEQ multiplex PCR; TCRdb lists only in-frame clones, some missing. The sample includes around 180,000 clones, 88% of them seen just once. The TCR comes from a woman aged 25 to 45 in good health. The chain carries TRBV7-2 and TRBJ2-2, with TRBD1 matching over 8 bases. Sequenced sample: blood. CDR3 sequence: CASRASQGAGTGELFF. The CDR3 DNA is TGTGCCAGCAGGGCGTCTCAGGGGGCGGGGACCGGGGAGCTGTTTTTT.